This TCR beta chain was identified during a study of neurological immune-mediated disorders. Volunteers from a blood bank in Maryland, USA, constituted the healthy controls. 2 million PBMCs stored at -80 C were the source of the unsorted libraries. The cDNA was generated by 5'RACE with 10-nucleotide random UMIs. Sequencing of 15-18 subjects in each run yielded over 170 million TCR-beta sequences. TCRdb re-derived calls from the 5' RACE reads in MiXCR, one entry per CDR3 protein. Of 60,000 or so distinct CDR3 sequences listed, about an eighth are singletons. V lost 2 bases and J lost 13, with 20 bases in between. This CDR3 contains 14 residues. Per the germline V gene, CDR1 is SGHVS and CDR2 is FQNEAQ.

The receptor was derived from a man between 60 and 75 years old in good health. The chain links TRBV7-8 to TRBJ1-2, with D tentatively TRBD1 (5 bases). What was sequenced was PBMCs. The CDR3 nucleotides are TGTGCCAGCAGCTTAAGTCGCGGCCCCCGGGGGAGCACCTTC. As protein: CASSLSRGPRGSTF.